The 27 T cell receptor beta chains listed next were all sequenced from one sample in a study of shared clonotypes between healthy human individuals. Sequencing was performed with immunoSEQ multiplex PCR; in TCRdb, only in-frame clones are kept and a portion is missing. The table shows about 500,000 clones, with approximately 71% occurring only once. Material: PBMCs. Source of these receptors: a woman in her forties in good health. Some clones in this sample may be carry-over from other donors' samples.

The V gene is TRBV9, the J gene TRBJ2-1; D may be TRBD1 or TRBD2 (6 bases each). V was pared by 0 bases and J by 0 bases, with 13 bases between. The germline CDR1 and CDR2 sequences are SGDLS and YYNGEE. The CDR3 runs 17 residues. CDR3 residues: CASSVGYGGSSYNEQFF. The DNA for the CDR3 is TGTGCCAGCAGCGTAGGCTACGGGGGCAGCTCCTACAATGAGCAGTTCTTC.

V gene TRBV28 combines with J gene TRBJ2-7; TRBD2 matches 7 bases. The CDR3 runs to 15 residues. Unmatched junction bases numbered 6, after V lost 2 bases and J lost 2 bases. The germline V gene encodes CDR1 MDHEN and CDR2 SYDVKM. CDR3 nucleotides: TGTGCCAGCAGTTTAAATCCGGGAGGACCCTACGAGCAGTACTTC. Its protein is CASSLNPGGPYEQYF.

A word on this clone: A far larger clone is one nucleotide away, so this likely arose from a read error. The V gene is TRBV6-1, the J gene TRBJ2-4, with 10 nucleotides matching TRBD2. The CDR3 covers 15 residues. From germline, CDR1 is MNHNS and CDR2 SASEGT. The CDR3 DNA sequence: TGTACCAGCAGTGTGATAGCGGGAGGAGTAAACATTCAGTACTTC. It yields the protein CTSSVIAGGVNIQYF.

The gene calls are TRBV7-2 and TRBJ2-1; D tentatively fits TRBD1 or TRBD2 (5 bases each). Between the trimmed V and J ends, which lost 1 base and 10 bases, there was a span of 26 bases. This CDR3 spans 18 amino acids. The germline V gene encodes CDR1 SGHTA and CDR2 FQGNSA. CDR3 nucleotides: TGTGCCAGCAGCTTAGATGGACATGGGGGACCAGGATATGGCGAGCAGTTCTTC. This encodes CASSLDGHGGPGYGEQFF.

The rearrangement links TRBV7-7 to TRBJ1-1; D not resolved. CDR1 and CDR2 from the germline V gene are SSHAT and FNYEAQ (reference sequence). Deletions cut 5 bases from V and 5 bases from J, with 12 bases between. CDR3 length: 13 residues. The CDR3, as DNA: TGTGCCAGCAGCCAAAGCCCCCAAACTGAAGCTTTCTTT. This codes for CASSQSPQTEAFF.

This clone was detected only a few times. This chain connects TRBV11-2 to TRBJ2-1; D possibly matches TRBD1 or TRBD2 (5 bases each). V was shortened by 0 bases and J by 12 bases, with 12 bases between the two germline ends. This CDR3 spans 13 amino acids. Germline V gene data show CDR1 as SGHAT and CDR2 as FQNNGV. CDR3 residues: CASSLDPWDAQFF. DNA for the CDR3: TGTGCCAGCAGCTTAGATCCCTGGGACGCGCAGTTCTTC.

The chain joins TRBV6-5 to TRBJ2-7, with TRBD2 matching over 7 bases. Germline V CDR1 and CDR2: MNHEY, SVGAGI. The CDR3 covers 14 residues. Trimming removed 4 bases from V and 5 bases from J; junction bases left unmatched: 8. The CDR3 protein is CASSFTGLVHEQYF. CDR3 DNA: TGTGCCAGCAGTTTCACAGGACTAGTCCACGAGCAGTACTTC.

At least ten counts were recorded for this clone. The sample has other DNA sequences that encode this CDR3 too. CDR3 amino acids: CASSPRESYGYTF. The CDR3 DNA reads as TGTGCCAGCAGCCCCCGAGAGAGCTATGGCTACACCTTC. This chain connects TRBV27 to TRBJ1-2; D is unresolved. Germline V gives CDR1 MNHEY, CDR2 SMNVEV (reference sequence). V lost 6 bases, J lost 4 bases, and 12 bases lay in between. CDR3 size: 13 residues.

A note on this clone: Since a far larger clone is one base different, this is likely a read error. This CDR3 is also generated by other DNA sequences in the sample. This chain joins TRBV7-2 and TRBJ2-7, with D possibly being TRBD1 (7 bases). Germline V gene lookup returns CDR1 SGHTA and CDR2 FQGNSA. The CDR3 extends over 16 amino acids. This chain's CDR3 is CASSRSGGTVSYEQYF. CDR3 bases: TGCGCCAGCAGCCGCAGCGGCGGGACAGTCTCCTACGAGCAGTACTTC.

About this clone: Other DNA variants within this sample encode the same CDR3. The V and J genes are TRBV27 and TRBJ1-4; 7 bases are shared with TRBD1. The germline CDR1 and CDR2 sequences are MNHEY and SMNVEV (reference sequence). The CDR3 consists of 13 residues. V shed 6 bases and J 8 bases; nucleotides not matched to a gene: 6. In DNA, the CDR3 is TGTGCCAGCAGCAGACAGGGTGAGGAAAAACTGTTTTTT. Protein sequence: CASSRQGEEKLFF.

To note about this clone: A far larger clone is only one base removed, so a read error is likely. The chain recombines TRBV30 with TRBJ2-1; 10 nucleotides align to TRBD2. After removal of 4 bases from V and 2 bases from J, the junction contained 2 bases not matched to a gene. This CDR3 spans 14 amino acids. CDR1 and CDR2 (germline): GTSNPN, SVGIG (reference sequence). The CDR3 DNA reads TGTGCCTGGATCGGGACTAGCGCCTACAATGAGCAGTTCTTC. Encoded protein: CAWIGTSAYNEQFF. Full variable domain (missing parts from reference TRBV30 and TRBJ2-1): SQTIHQWPATLVQPVGSPLSLECTVEGTSNPNLYWYRQAAGRGLQLLFYSVGIGQISSEVPQNLSASRPQDRQFILSSKKLLLSDSGFYLCAWIGTSAYNEQFFGPGTRLTVL.

This chain uses TRBV7-2 with TRBJ2-5, with D unresolved. The germline V gene encodes CDR1 SGHTA and CDR2 FQGNSA. Trimming shortened V by 4 bases and J by 5 bases, and 17 bases separated the two germline ends. The CDR3 loop spans 15 amino acids. CDR3 region: CASSSNARAWETQYF. The CDR3 DNA is TGTGCCAGCAGCTCTAATGCCCGTGCGTGGGAGACCCAGTACTTC.

This clone was detected only a few times. The J gene is TRBJ2-6, the V gene TRBV18; D might be TRBD2 (5 bases). In germline, CDR1 is KGHSH, CDR2 LQKENI. This CDR3 has 14 residues. The V gene lost 2 bases and the J gene lost 13 bases, with 15 bases spanning the gap. CDR3 nucleotide sequence: TGTGCCAGCTCACCATCCGCCGATAGAGGGGTCCTGACTTTC. As protein: CASSPSADRGVLTF.

The chain has TRBV11-3 and TRBJ2-2, with 13 bases aligning to TRBD2. Trimming took 5 bases from V and 4 from J; bases not matched to a gene: 7. Per germline, CDR1 SGHNT and CDR2 YENEEA. The CDR3 covers 17 residues. The CDR3 DNA reads as TGTGCCAGCAGCCCACTAGCGGGAGGGCCGGGCACCGGGGAGCTGTTTTTT. Amino acid sequence: CASSPLAGGPGTGELFF.

This clone has at least ten counts. V gene TRBV18 combines with J gene TRBJ1-1, with TRBD1 matching 8 bases. Germline V gene sequence: CDR1 KGHSH, CDR2 LQKENI. The V segment lost 0 bases and the J segment 2 bases; nucleotides outside the gene matches: 8. The CDR3 loop spans 17 amino acids. This CDR3 is CASSPPDRDVSNTEAFF. CDR3 DNA: TGTGCCAGCTCACCACCGGACAGGGACGTCTCCAACACTGAAGCTTTCTTT.

This clone was observed once. This sequence is one base from a far larger clone and is likely a read error. The CDR3 is CATSPRTLGGTQYF. Written as DNA, the CDR3 is TGTGCCACCAGCCCAAGGACCCTCGGAGGTACGCAGTATTTT. The chain is built from TRBV15 and TRBJ2-3, with a weak D call TRBD2 (5 bases). V was pared by 5 bases and J by 8 bases, with 17 bases between. Germline CDR1 LNHNV, CDR2 YYDKDF (reference sequence). This CDR3 is built from 14 residues. The whole variable domain, filled in from reference TRBV15 and TRBJ2-3, reads DAMVIQNPRYQVTQFGKPVTLSCSQTLNHNVMYWYQQKSSQAPKLLFHYYDKDFNNEADTPDNFQSRRPNTSFCFLDIRSPGLGDTAMYLCATSPRTLGGTQYFGPGTRLTVL.

This clone has just a few counts. The rearrangement joins TRBV5-4 to TRBJ2-7; 10 bases line up with TRBD2. Germline V CDR1 and CDR2: SGHNT, YYREEE (reference sequence). The ends lost 1 base at V and 4 bases at J; junction bases unmatched: 2. The CDR3 contains 14 residues. The CDR3 loop is CASSLTSGKYEQYF. Here the CDR3 DNA reads TGTGCCAGCAGCTTGACTAGCGGGAAGTACGAGCAGTACTTC.

The V call is TRBV11-2, the J call TRBJ2-7, with D possibly being TRBD1 (5 bases). The CDR3 spans 15 residues. V was cut by 1 base and J by 2 bases, with 12 bases left in between. CDR1 and CDR2 (germline): SGHAT, FQNNGV. The CDR3 sequence is CASSLGVAGPYEQYF. In nucleotides, the CDR3 is TGTGCCAGCAGCTTAGGTGTCGCAGGGCCCTACGAGCAGTACTTC.

This clone showed up just a few times. V usage is TRBV19 and J usage is TRBJ2-7, with TRBD1 matching over 7 bases. V dropped 5 bases and J dropped 1; count of bases not matched to a gene: 5. CDR1 is LNHDA and CDR2 is SQIVND in the germline V gene (reference sequence). CDR3 length equals 14 residues. The chain's CDR3 is CASSFRTGSYEQYF. CDR3 DNA sequence: TGTGCCAGTAGTTTCCGGACAGGATCCTACGAGCAGTACTTC. Full variable domain (outside the CDR3, taken from reference TRBV19 and TRBJ2-7): DGGITQSPKYLFRKEGQNVTLSCEQNLNHDAMYWYRQDPGQGLRLIYYSQIVNDFQKGDIAEGYSVSREKKESFPLTVTSAQKNPTAFYLCASSFRTGSYEQYFGPGTRLTVT.

This rearrangement joins TRBV2 to TRBJ1-5; D not resolved. Trimming removed 6 bases from V and 7 bases from J, with 16 bases in between. CDR1 is SNHLY and CDR2 is FYNNEI in the germline V gene. The length of the CDR3 is 14 residues. In DNA form, the CDR3 reads TGTGCCAGCAGGGATGACCCGCGAGGGCAGCCCCAGCATTTT. Translating gives CASRDDPRGQPQHF.

With respect to this clone: A far larger clone is off by one base, so a read error is likely. This likely comes from a read error, as the CDR3 has no conserved phenylalanine or tryptophan at its end. The rearrangement links TRBV5-1 to TRBJ1-2; 7 nucleotides agree with TRBD1. This CDR3 comprises 15 residues. The trim removed 4 bases at V and 4 bases at J, leaving 10 bases unmatched. Germline CDR1 is SGHRS and CDR2 is YFSETQ. CDR3: CASSTTGLRSYGYTS. CDR3 DNA sequence: TGCGCCAGCAGCACGACAGGGTTGAGGAGCTATGGCTACACCTCC.

The V gene is TRBV6-1, the J gene TRBJ1-2; D unclear. The CDR3 has 13 residues. The germline CDR1 and CDR2 sequences are MNHNS and SASEGT. V shed 0 bases and J shed 6 bases, with 8 bases lying between them. The CDR3, as DNA: TGTGCCAGCAGTGAAGCGTTAAGGAATGGCTACACCTTC. Protein sequence: CASSEALRNGYTF.

The chain recombines TRBV11-3 with TRBJ2-1; 12 bases are a match to TRBD1. With V trimmed by 5 bases and J by 7 bases, 6 bases remained unmatched. Germline lookup yields CDR1 SGHNT and CDR2 YENEEA. The CDR3 runs to 15 residues. For the CDR3, the DNA is TGTGCCAGCAGCCCCGGGACAGGGGGCTCTAATGAGCAGTTCTTC. Translating it yields CASSPGTGGSNEQFF.

The J gene is TRBJ2-5, the V gene TRBV7-3; tentatively, D is TRBD2 (6 bases). The CDR3 consists of 14 residues. The V gene's germline CDR1 is SGHTA and CDR2 FQGTGA. V was cut by 5 bases and J by 4 bases, with 14 bases left in between. The CDR3 region has the DNA TGTGCCAGCAGCCCCGGCGGGGCGGGAGAGACCCAGTACTTC. Translated: CASSPGGAGETQYF.

V usage is TRBV28 and J usage is TRBJ2-5, with D unclear. The germline V and J ends were trimmed by 11 bases and 3 bases, with 16 bases remaining between them. CDR1 is MDHEN and CDR2 is SYDVKM in the germline V gene. This CDR3 is 13 amino acids long. CDR3 DNA sequence: TGTGCCCGCTTCAATTTCCGGAAAGAGACCCAGTACTTC. Amino acid sequence: CARFNFRKETQYF.

V usage is TRBV30 and J usage is TRBJ2-3, with 14 nucleotides matching TRBD2. V shed 2 bases, J shed 4 bases, and the junction held 5 bases outside the gene matches. The CDR3 loop spans 16 amino acids. Germline lookup yields CDR1 GTSNPN and CDR2 SVGIG (reference sequence). The CDR3 DNA sequence: TGTGCCTGGAGTAAGACTAGCGGGAGGGATGCAGATACGCAGTATTTT. Its translation: CAWSKTSGRDADTQYF. The full variable domain, completed using reference TRBV30 and TRBJ2-3, is SQTIHQWPATLVQPVGSPLSLECTVEGTSNPNLYWYRQAAGRGLQLLFYSVGIGQISSEVPQNLSASRPQDRQFILSSKKLLLSDSGFYLCAWSKTSGRDADTQYFGPGTRLTVL.

The V call is TRBV5-6, the J call TRBJ1-6; 10 bases map to TRBD1. The CDR3 loop spans 15 amino acids. Germline trimming cut 3 bases from V and 5 bases from J; bases unmatched to any gene: 2. Germline loops: CDR1 SGHDT, CDR2 YYEEEE. The CDR3 sequence: CASSWGTGDNSPLHF. In DNA form, the CDR3 reads TGTGCCAGCAGCTGGGGGACAGGGGATAATTCACCCCTCCACTTT.